These 15 T cell receptor beta chains share one sample of origin, sequenced in a study of beta chain features in type 1 diabetes. The authors reverse transcribed all of the isolated RNA, so sequencing captured expressed TCRB transcripts. Assay used: immunoSEQ multiplex PCR; TCRdb lists only in-frame clones, some missing. The repertoire includes about 470,000 clones, about 30% of them detected once, and 0.06% to 0.07% sits in the top ten. The sequencing input was naive CD4+ T cells from blood. These TCRs come from a man between 18 and 29 years old in good health.

This chain uses TRBV4-3 with TRBJ1-4; possibly TRBD1 for D (5 bases). The ends were cut back, 0 bases at V and 10 bases at J, with 9 bases in the middle. The CDR3 covers 13 residues. Germline V gene lookup returns CDR1 LGHNA and CDR2 YSLEER. CDR3 sequence (DNA): TGCGCCAGCAGCCAAGATCGGGGGGGAAAACTGTTTTTT. This encodes CASSQDRGGKLFF.

This clone was found a few times. The rearrangement joins TRBV28 to TRBJ2-7, with 8 bases lining up with TRBD1. CDR1 and CDR2 from the germline V gene are MDHEN and SYDVKM. This CDR3 region has 15 residues. J gave up 0 bases and V 5 bases, and 6 bases lay outside the gene matches. The CDR3 loop is CASSARTGPSYEQYF. CDR3 DNA: TGTGCCAGCAGTGCTCGGACAGGGCCCTCCTACGAGCAGTACTTC.

The chain employs TRBV15 and TRBJ1-2; no reliable D call. Trimming removed 0 bases from V and 7 bases from J, with 6 bases in between. The CDR3 contains 12 residues. CDR1 LNHNV and CDR2 YYDKDF come from the germline V gene (reference sequence). The CDR3 region has the DNA TGTGCCACCAGCAGAGATACGGGTGGCTACACCTTC. The encoded protein is CATSRDTGGYTF.

The chain combines TRBV5-1 with TRBJ1-1; perhaps TRBD1 as D (6 bases). This CDR3 has 12 amino acids. In germline, CDR1 is SGHRS, CDR2 YFSETQ. Trimming left V 2 bases short and J 11 bases short, with 13 bases between. The CDR3: CASSFGGATAFF. CDR3 nucleotides: TGCGCCAGCAGCTTTGGGGGCGCGACCGCTTTCTTT.

This chain connects TRBV13 to TRBJ1-3; D uncertain. Germline-derived CDR1 and CDR2 are PRHDT and FYEKMQ (reference sequence). V was clipped by 8 bases and J by 3 bases, with 17 bases between them. CDR3 length equals 15 residues. The CDR3 sequence: CASVLSSSGGNTIYF. The CDR3 coding sequence is TGTGCCAGCGTACTAAGCTCGTCTGGTGGAAACACCATATATTTT.

This clone was seen a handful of times. This chain connects TRBV7-3 to TRBJ2-3; D remains unclear. The V end lost 1 base, the J end lost 4 bases, and 9 bases lay between the germline ends. Per germline, CDR1 SGHTA and CDR2 FQGTGA. The CDR3 extends over 14 amino acids. In nucleotides, the CDR3 is TGTGCCAGCAGCTTAAGGCAATCCCCAGATACGCAGTATTTT. Its translation: CASSLRQSPDTQYF. The variable domain in full, with the rest retrieved from reference TRBV7-3 and TRBJ2-3, is GAGVSQTPSNKVTEKGKYVELRCDPISGHTALYWYRQSLGQGPEFLIYFQGTGAADDSGLPNDRFFAVRPEGSVSTLKIQRTERGDSAVYLCASSLRQSPDTQYFGPGTRLTVL.

In this sample, this clone turned up a few times. V gene TRBV7-9 combines with J gene TRBJ2-5; the D gene is possibly TRBD1 (5 bases). V lost 3 bases and J 4 bases, leaving 9 bases between the germline ends. The CDR3 loop spans 13 amino acids. Per germline, CDR1 SEHNR and CDR2 FQNEAQ (reference sequence). Written as DNA, the CDR3 is TGTGCCAGCAGCTTCGGACACGGAGAGACCCAGTACTTC. This encodes CASSFGHGETQYF.

The rearrangement uses TRBV23-1 and TRBJ2-1; D may be TRBD1 (6 bases). TRBV23-1 is recorded as an ORF, its role being uncertain. The CDR3 runs 15 residues. Trimming left V 9 bases short and J 3 bases short, with 18 bases between. CDR3 sequence reads: CARAKMGAHYNEQFF. Written as DNA, the CDR3 is TGCGCCAGGGCGAAGATGGGGGCTCACTACAATGAGCAGTTCTTC.

This clone has only a few counts. CDR3 sequence: CSVEDRARVWTEAFF. DNA of the CDR3: TGCAGCGTTGAAGATCGTGCAAGGGTTTGGACTGAAGCTTTCTTT. This sequence joins TRBV29-1 and TRBJ1-1; D gene unclear. CDR1 is SQVTM, CDR2 ANQGSEA, per germline. This CDR3 has 15 residues. Trimming shortened V by 0 bases and J by 5 bases, and 16 bases separated the two germline ends.

The chain is built from TRBV7-8 and TRBJ2-3; TRBD1 or TRBD2 may be the D gene (6 bases each). Trimming pared 1 base from V and 7 bases from J, leaving 12 bases between. The V gene's germline CDR1 is SGHVS and CDR2 FQNEAQ. This CDR3 contains 14 residues. This chain's CDR3 is CASSLVGGSNTQYF. The DNA for the CDR3 is TGTGCCAGCAGCTTAGTGGGGGGCTCCAATACGCAGTATTTT.

The rearrangement links TRBV6-6 to TRBJ2-5; tentative D call: TRBD2 (6 bases). The CDR3 is made up of 13 amino acids. Germline lookup yields CDR1 MNHNY and CDR2 SVGAGI (reference sequence). The V and J ends lost 4 bases and 5 bases respectively, with 11 bases between them. The CDR3 reads CASSSPRGETQYF. The CDR3 region has the DNA TGTGCCAGCAGTTCTCCCCGGGGGGAGACCCAGTACTTC.

The chain couples TRBV5-4 to TRBJ2-1; 9 bases are a match to TRBD2. Trimming cost V 3 bases and J 7 bases; bases outside gene matches: 8. CDR1 is SGHNT, CDR2 YYREEE, per germline (reference sequence). The CDR3 has 15 amino acids. The CDR3 spells CASSSRLADSNEQFF. CDR3 nucleotides: TGTGCCAGCAGCTCGAGACTAGCGGATAGTAATGAGCAGTTCTTC.

The V and J genes are TRBV5-4 and TRBJ2-1, with a tentative D call TRBD2 (5 bases). With 0 bases removed from V and 2 bases from J, the gap between germline ends came to 9 bases. This CDR3 region has 15 residues. CDR1 is SGHNT, CDR2 YYREEE, per germline (reference sequence). The CDR3 nucleotides read TGTGCCAGCAGCTTGGGACTATCCCCCTACAATGAGCAGTTCTTC. This encodes CASSLGLSPYNEQFF.

The genes are TRBV29-1 and TRBJ1-1; D not resolved. Germline V gene data show CDR1 as SQVTM and CDR2 as ANQGSEA. Between the trimmed V and J ends, which lost 4 bases and 0 bases, there was a span of 9 bases. This CDR3 is 13 amino acids long. CDR3 sequence: CSVVGVMNTEAFF. CDR3 bases: TGCAGCGTTGTAGGAGTTATGAACACTGAAGCTTTCTTT.

This clone was detected a few times. J is TRBJ2-2 and V is TRBV9, with 8 bases aligning to TRBD2. The germline V gene encodes CDR1 SGDLS and CDR2 YYNGEE. The CDR3 has 16 amino acids. J gave up 4 bases and V 2 bases, and 7 bases lay outside the gene matches. CDR3 sequence reads: CASSVESSGITGELFF. CDR3 sequence (DNA): TGTGCCAGCAGCGTTGAGAGTAGCGGGATCACCGGGGAGCTGTTTTTT.